A selection of T cell receptor beta chains follows, all from one sample in a study of early T cells in non-severe SARS-CoV-2 infection. A single record per CDR3 protein comes from TCRdb applying MiXCR to the 5' RACE reads. The sample gives some 21,000 distinct CDR3 sequences, roughly 5% of which show up once; roughly 10% is in the top ten. The sample consisted of whole blood. The origin of the receptors is an adult who was a healthcare worker with PCR-confirmed SARS-CoV-2 infection or an uninfected control (not recorded which). CDR3s include the opening cysteine and the closing phenylalanine or tryptophan. A D gene is named only where the DNA matches it firmly. Clone size is shown for a subset of rows, as once, few, many or a class of expanded clone.

TRBJ2-5	TRBV6-5	.	many	CASSYQGGPRETQYF	TGTGCCAGCAGTTACCAAGGAGGGCCGAGGGAGACCCAGTACTTC
TRBJ1-1	TRBV10-3	TRBD1	many	CAIRPTGMNTEAFF	TGTGCCATCAGACCGACAGGGATGAACACTGAAGCTTTCTTT
TRBJ1-5	TRBV27	TRBD1	many	CASSPQDRVLVGNQPQHF	TGTGCCAGCAGTCCACAAGACAGGGTGTTAGTGGGAAATCAGCCCCAGCATTTT
TRBJ1-2	TRBV12-3/TRBV12-4	TRBD1	many	CASSLAGKIIDRGQSGYTF	TGTGCCAGCAGTTTAGCCGGGAAGATAATAGACAGGGGGCAGAGTGGCTACACCTTC
TRBJ2-1	TRBV29-1	TRBD2	many	CSVQAGVRNEQFF	TGCAGCGTTCAGGCGGGAGTTCGTAATGAGCAGTTCTTC
TRBJ2-7	TRBV28	TRBD1	many	CASSRQGAREQYF	TGTGCCAGCAGTCGACAGGGGGCGCGGGAGCAGTACTTC
TRBJ1-2	TRBV25-1	.	many	CASSESGANYGYTF	TGTGCCAGCAGTGAATCCGGTGCTAACTATGGCTACACCTTC
TRBJ2-6	TRBV6-2/TRBV6-3	TRBD1	few	CASSFPTGGGSLFPGANVLTF	TGTGCCAGCAGTTTCCCGACAGGGGGAGGTTCTTTGTTCCCTGGGGCCAACGTCCTGACTTTC
TRBJ1-2	TRBV29-1	.	many	CSVLDTNYGYTF	TGCAGCGTCCTGGACACGAACTATGGCTACACCTTC
TRBJ2-2	TRBV7-2	.	many	CASSSREKLRELFF	TGTGCCAGCAGCTCCCGGGAGAAGCTCAGGGAGCTGTTTTTT
TRBJ1-5	TRBV6-5	.	many	CASSSIGQPQHF	TGTGCCAGCAGTTCCATCGGGCAGCCCCAGCATTTT
TRBJ1-1	TRBV5-1	.	few	CASSLVYSRGEAFF	TGCGCCAGCAGCTTGGTATACTCCCGGGGTGAAGCTTTCTTT
TRBJ1-2	TRBV2	TRBD1	many	CASSELGQSTNYGYTF	TGTGCCAGCAGTGAGCTGGGACAGTCGACTAACTATGGCTACACCTTC
TRBJ1-1	TRBV5-1	.	many	CASSLAEGLAFF	TGCGCCAGCAGCTTAGCCGAGGGGCTAGCTTTCTTT
TRBJ1-5	TRBV28	.	many	CASSGAPKDQPQHF	TGTGCCAGCAGCGGGGCGCCAAAGGATCAGCCCCAGCATTTT
TRBJ1-5	TRBV3-1	TRBD1	.	CASSQRSVTGGNQPQHF	TGTGCCAGCAGCCAAAGGTCGGTGACAGGGGGGAATCAGCCCCAGCATTTT
TRBJ1-4	TRBV12-3/TRBV12-4	TRBD1	few	CASRSTGGGEKLFF	TGTGCCAGCAGATCGACAGGGGGCGGTGAAAAACTGTTTTTT
TRBJ2-1	TRBV2	TRBD2	few	CASSGLAEEQFF	TGTGCCAGCAGCGGACTAGCGGAAGAGCAGTTCTTC
TRBJ2-1	TRBV4-3	.	.	CASSQDWTAYNEQFF	TGCGCCAGCAGCCAGGATTGGACAGCATACAATGAGCAGTTCTTC
TRBJ2-1	TRBV7-2	TRBD2	many	CASSPRPGTSSNEQFF	TGTGCCAGCAGCCCCCGACCAGGGACTAGCTCGAATGAGCAGTTCTTC
TRBJ2-4	TRBV7-2	.	few	CASSLEPGGGKNIQYF	TGTGCCAGCAGCTTGGAGCCAGGGGGAGGCAAAAACATTCAGTACTTC
TRBJ2-3	TRBV4-3	.	.	CASSQDGPTDTQYF	TGCGCCAGCAGCCAAGATGGGCCCACAGATACGCAGTATTTT
TRBJ2-6	TRBV28	.	few	CASSFRARSGANVLTF	TGTGCCAGCAGTTTTAGGGCACGCTCTGGGGCCAACGTCCTGACTTTC
TRBJ1-2	TRBV19	.	many	CASSPVAGQGHGYTF	TGTGCCAGTAGTCCCGTGGCGGGGCAGGGGCATGGCTACACCTTC
TRBJ1-5	TRBV5-6	.	few	CASTKRQNYNQPQHF	TGTGCCAGCACCAAACGACAGAATTATAATCAGCCCCAGCATTTT
TRBJ2-5	TRBV19	TRBD2	many	CASSIDTGTSGRAF	TGTGCCAGTAGTATAGACACCGGGACTAGCGGGAGAGCTTTC
TRBJ1-1	TRBV7-9	.	many	CASSPGLGITEAFF	TGTGCCAGCAGCCCAGGACTCGGTATAACTGAAGCTTTCTTT
TRBJ1-2	TRBV6-5	.	many	CASSYYAATGPRYGYTF	TGTGCCAGCAGTTACTACGCAGCTACCGGGCCCCGCTATGGCTACACCTTC
TRBJ2-2	TRBV27	TRBD1	.	CASRNRQGTELFF	TGTGCCAGCAGGAATAGACAGGGCACGGAGCTGTTTTTT
TRBJ2-5	TRBV20-1	TRBD2	many	CSAKRGLASRLMETQYF	TGCAGTGCCAAACGGGGACTAGCGTCACGTCTTATGGAGACCCAGTACTTC
TRBJ1-1	TRBV29-1	.	few	CSVTGGIEAFF	TGCAGCGTGACAGGAGGGATTGAAGCTTTCTTT
TRBJ1-1	TRBV6-6	.	many	CASSYSNGPNTEAFF	TGTGCCAGCAGTTACTCCAACGGTCCTAACACTGAAGCTTTCTTT
TRBJ2-7	TRBV7-3	TRBD1	many	CASSLGQGGGEQYF	TGTGCCAGCAGCTTGGGACAGGGTGGAGGCGAGCAGTACTTC
TRBJ1-1	TRBV27	.	many	CASSLWFGGMNTEAFF	TGTGCCAGCAGTTTATGGTTCGGGGGAATGAACACTGAAGCTTTCTTT
TRBJ2-1	TRBV5-5	TRBD2	few	CASSLDGRERNEQFF	TGTGCCAGCAGCTTGGACGGGAGGGAGCGGAATGAGCAGTTCTTC
TRBJ2-1	TRBV18	.	many	CASSPQPRVEQFF	TGTGCCAGCTCACCCCAGCCTAGGGTTGAGCAGTTCTTC
TRBJ2-7	TRBV18	TRBD2	few	CASSPGLAETYEQYF	TGTGCCAGCTCCCCCGGACTAGCGGAAACCTACGAGCAGTACTTC
TRBJ2-3	TRBV4-2	TRBD2	many	CASSQVRGLAGTGKGTDTQYF	TGTGCCAGCAGCCAAGTGCGGGGACTAGCGGGAACGGGTAAGGGCACAGATACGCAGTATTTT
TRBJ2-3	TRBV20-1	.	many	CSALDRGLGSTDTQYF	TGCAGTGCCCTAGATAGGGGACTGGGAAGCACAGATACGCAGTATTTT
TRBJ2-7	TRBV7-7	.	medium-sized	CASSLALGGSYEQYF	TGTGCTAGCAGCTTAGCGCTGGGGGGCTCCTACGAGCAGTACTTC
TRBJ2-5	TRBV28	.	many	CASSNSVPETQYF	TGTGCCAGCTCGAATAGCGTCCCGGAGACCCAGTACTTC
TRBJ2-7	TRBV20-1	TRBD2	medium-sized	CSAVAGVSYEQYF	TGCAGTGCGGTAGCGGGAGTTTCCTACGAGCAGTACTTC
TRBJ2-4	TRBV2	.	many	CASSEASQLVGKNIQYF	TGTGCCAGCAGTGAAGCTTCGCAGCTCGTCGGGAAAAACATTCAGTACTTC
TRBJ2-2	TRBV5-1	TRBD2	many	CASSFHLAAYNTGELFF	TGCGCCAGCAGCTTTCATCTAGCGGCTTATAACACCGGGGAGCTGTTTTTT
TRBJ2-3	TRBV9	.	many	CASSVVRESHTQYF	TGTGCCAGCAGCGTAGTCCGGGAAAGTCATACGCAGTATTTT
TRBJ1-2	TRBV20-1	.	many	CSARVRQQSPNYGYTF	TGCAGTGCTAGAGTCCGACAACAGAGCCCTAACTATGGCTACACCTTC
TRBJ2-5	TRBV24-1	.	many	CATSDLGLFDQETQYF	TGTGCCACCAGTGATTTGGGGCTCTTCGACCAAGAGACCCAGTACTTC
TRBJ1-1	TRBV21-1	.	many	CASSKARGVQLGIAEAFF	TGTGCCAGCAGCAAAGCCCGGGGGGTGCAACTAGGGATCGCTGAAGCTTTCTTT
TRBJ2-2	TRBV7-2	TRBD1	few	CASSRGQGSTGELFF	TGTGCCAGCAGCCGGGGACAGGGGTCCACCGGGGAGCTGTTTTTT
TRBJ2-6	TRBV29-1	.	many	CSVEEGSDSGANVLTF	TGCAGCGTTGAAGAAGGCTCCGACTCTGGGGCCAACGTCCTGACTTTC
TRBJ2-1	TRBV7-9	TRBD2	.	CASSPLAGEPREQFF	TGTGCCAGCAGCCCTCTAGCGGGAGAGCCCCGGGAGCAGTTCTTC